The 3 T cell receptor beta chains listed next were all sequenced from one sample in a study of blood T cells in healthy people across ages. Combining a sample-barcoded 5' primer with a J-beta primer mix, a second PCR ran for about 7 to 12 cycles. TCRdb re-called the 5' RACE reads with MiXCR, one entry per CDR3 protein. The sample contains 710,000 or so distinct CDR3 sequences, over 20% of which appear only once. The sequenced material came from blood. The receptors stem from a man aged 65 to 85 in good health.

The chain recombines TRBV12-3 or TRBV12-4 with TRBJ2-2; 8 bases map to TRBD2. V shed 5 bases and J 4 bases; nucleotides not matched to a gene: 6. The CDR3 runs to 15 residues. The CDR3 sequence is CASSPGLGVTGELFF. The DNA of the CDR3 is TGTGCCAGCAGTCCGGGACTAGGGGTCACCGGGGAGCTGTTTTTT.

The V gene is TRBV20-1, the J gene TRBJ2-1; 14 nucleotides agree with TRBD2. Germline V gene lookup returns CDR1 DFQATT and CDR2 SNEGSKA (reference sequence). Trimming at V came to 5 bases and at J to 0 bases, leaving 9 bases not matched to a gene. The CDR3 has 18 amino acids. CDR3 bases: TGCAGTGCTGCGACGGGACTAGCGGGAGCGAGCTCCTACAATGAGCAGTTCTTC. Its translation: CSAATGLAGASSYNEQFF.

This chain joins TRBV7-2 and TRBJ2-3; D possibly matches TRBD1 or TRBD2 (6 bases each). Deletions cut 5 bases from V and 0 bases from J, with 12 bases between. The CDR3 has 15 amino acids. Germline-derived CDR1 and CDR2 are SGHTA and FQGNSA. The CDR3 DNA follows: TGTGCCAGCAGCGAGGGGGGAATTAGCACAGATACGCAGTATTTT. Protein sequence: CASSEGGISTDTQYF.